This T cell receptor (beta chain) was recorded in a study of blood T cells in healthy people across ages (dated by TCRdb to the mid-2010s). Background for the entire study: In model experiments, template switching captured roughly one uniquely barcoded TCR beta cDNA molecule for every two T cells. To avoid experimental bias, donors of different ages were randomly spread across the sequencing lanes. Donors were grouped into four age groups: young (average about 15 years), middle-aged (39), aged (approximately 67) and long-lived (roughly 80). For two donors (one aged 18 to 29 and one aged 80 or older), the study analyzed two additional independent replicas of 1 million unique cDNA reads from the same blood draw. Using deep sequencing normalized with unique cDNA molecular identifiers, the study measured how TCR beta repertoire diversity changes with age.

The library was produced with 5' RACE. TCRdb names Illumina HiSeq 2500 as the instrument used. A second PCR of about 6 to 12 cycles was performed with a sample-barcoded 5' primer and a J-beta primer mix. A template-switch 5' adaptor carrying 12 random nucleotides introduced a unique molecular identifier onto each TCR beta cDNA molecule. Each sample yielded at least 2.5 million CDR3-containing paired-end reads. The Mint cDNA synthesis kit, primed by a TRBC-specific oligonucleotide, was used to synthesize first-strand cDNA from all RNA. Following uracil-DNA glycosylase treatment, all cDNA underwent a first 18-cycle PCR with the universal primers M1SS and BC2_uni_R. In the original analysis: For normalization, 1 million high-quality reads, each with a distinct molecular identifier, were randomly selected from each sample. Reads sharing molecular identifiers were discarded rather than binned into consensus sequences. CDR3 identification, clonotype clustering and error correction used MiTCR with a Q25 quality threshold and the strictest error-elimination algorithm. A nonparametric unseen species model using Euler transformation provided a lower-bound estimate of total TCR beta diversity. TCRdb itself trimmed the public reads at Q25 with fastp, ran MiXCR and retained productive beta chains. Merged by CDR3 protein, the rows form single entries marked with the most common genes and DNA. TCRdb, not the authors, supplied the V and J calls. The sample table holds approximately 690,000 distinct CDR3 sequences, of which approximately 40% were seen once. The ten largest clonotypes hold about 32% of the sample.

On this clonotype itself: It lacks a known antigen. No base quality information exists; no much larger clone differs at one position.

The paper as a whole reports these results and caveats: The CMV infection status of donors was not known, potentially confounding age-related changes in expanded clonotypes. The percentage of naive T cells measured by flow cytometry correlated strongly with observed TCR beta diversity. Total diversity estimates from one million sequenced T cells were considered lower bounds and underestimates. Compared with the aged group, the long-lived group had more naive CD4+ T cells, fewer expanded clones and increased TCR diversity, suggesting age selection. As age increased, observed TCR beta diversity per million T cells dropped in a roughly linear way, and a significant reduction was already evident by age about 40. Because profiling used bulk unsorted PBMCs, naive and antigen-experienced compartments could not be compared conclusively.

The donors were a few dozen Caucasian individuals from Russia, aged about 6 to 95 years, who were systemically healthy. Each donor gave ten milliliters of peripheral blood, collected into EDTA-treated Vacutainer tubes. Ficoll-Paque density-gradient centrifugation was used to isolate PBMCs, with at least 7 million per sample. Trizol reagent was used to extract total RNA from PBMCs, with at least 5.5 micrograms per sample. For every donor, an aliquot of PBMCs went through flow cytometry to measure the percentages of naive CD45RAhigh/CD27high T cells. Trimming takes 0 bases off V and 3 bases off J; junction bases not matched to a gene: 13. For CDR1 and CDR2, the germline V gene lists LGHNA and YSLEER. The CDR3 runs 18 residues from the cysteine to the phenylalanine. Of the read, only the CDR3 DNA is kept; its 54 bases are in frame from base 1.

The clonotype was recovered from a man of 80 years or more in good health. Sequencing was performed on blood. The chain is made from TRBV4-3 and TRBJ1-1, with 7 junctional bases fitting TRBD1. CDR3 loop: CASSQDLAPIQGYTEAFF. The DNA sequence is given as TGCGCCAGCAGCCAAGACCTAGCTCCAATACAGGGGTACACTGAAGCTTTCTTT.